The T cell receptor (beta chain) under discussion was sequenced for a study of human T cells and chemical hapten exposure. Study at large: Patients, a majority of them female, were diagnosed with alopecia areata, totalis or universalis.

The table lists this clonotype with a few counts. The germline V gene has CDR1 LGHNA and CDR2 YSLEER. The CDR3 has 13 residues. V gave up 3 bases and J gave up 5 bases, with 10 bases separating them. Stated time point: patch test 2, 6 weeks after DPC sensitization. Stated treatment: therapeutic diphenylcyclopropenone sensitization with weekly scalp DPC. Alopecia patients deemed DPC-suitable, aged 18 to 70, excluding pregnancy. Whole blood, unfractionated, served as the material for total RNA extraction. One entry per CDR3 protein results from TCRdb running MiXCR on the RACE reads. The sample has some 350,000 distinct CDR3 sequences; about 6% are singletons.

The sample was whole blood, taken in connection with sensitization to the hapten diphenylcyclopropenone (DPC). The rearrangement joins TRBV4-3 to TRBJ2-5; D possibly uses TRBD1 or TRBD2 (5 bases each). The TCR was taken from a woman younger than 35 with alopecia areata. Some clones in this sample may be carry-over from other donors' samples. CDR3: CASSQGDPETQYF. CDR3 DNA: TGCGCCAGCAGCCAGGGGGACCCGGAGACCCAGTACTTC.